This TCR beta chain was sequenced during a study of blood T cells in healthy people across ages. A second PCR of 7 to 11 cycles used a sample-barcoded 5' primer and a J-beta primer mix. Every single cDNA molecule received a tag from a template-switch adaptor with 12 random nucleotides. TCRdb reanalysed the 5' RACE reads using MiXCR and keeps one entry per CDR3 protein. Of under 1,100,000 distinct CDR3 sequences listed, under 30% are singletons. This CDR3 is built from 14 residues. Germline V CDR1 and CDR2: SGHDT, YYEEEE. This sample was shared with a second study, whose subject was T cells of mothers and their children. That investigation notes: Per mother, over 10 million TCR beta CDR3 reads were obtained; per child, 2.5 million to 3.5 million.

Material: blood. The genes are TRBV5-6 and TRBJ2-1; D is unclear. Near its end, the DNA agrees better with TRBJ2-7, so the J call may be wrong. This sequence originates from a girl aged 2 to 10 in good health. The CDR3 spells CASSWKWESYEQYF. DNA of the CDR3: TGTGCCAGCAGCTGGAAGTGGGAATCCTACGAGCAGTACTTC.